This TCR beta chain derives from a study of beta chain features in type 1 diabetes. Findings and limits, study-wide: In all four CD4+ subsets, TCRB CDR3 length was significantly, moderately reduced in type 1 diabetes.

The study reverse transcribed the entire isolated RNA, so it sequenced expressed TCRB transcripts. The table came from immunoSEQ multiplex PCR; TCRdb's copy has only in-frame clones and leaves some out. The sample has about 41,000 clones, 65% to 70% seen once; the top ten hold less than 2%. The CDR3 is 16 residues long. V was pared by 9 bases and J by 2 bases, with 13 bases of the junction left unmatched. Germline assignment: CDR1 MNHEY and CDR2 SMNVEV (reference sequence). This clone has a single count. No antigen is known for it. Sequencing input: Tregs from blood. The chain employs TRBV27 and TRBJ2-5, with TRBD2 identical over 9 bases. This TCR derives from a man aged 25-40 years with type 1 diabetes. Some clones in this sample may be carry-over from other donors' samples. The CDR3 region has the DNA TGTGCCAGAGGGGGTGGGTTAGCGGGAGATCAAGAGACCCAGTACTTC. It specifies CARGGGLAGDQETQYF.